This T cell receptor beta chain was sequenced for a study of T cell changes during pregnancy in multiple sclerosis. This CDR3 region has 15 residues. The germline V gene has CDR1 SEHNR and CDR2 FQNEAQ (reference sequence). The trim removed 5 bases at V and 5 bases at J, leaving 10 bases unmatched. Assay used: immunoSEQ multiplex PCR; TCRdb lists only in-frame clones, some missing. The table has roughly 43,000 clones, about 92% seen once. This clonotype was sampled from a female donor with multiple sclerosis, enrolled in a pregnancy study. The sequences come from CD4+ T cells from peripheral blood mononuclear cells, collected in the third trimester of pregnancy. The V call is TRBV7-9, the J call TRBJ2-5; 8 positions match TRBD2. The CDR3 is CASSQNRGGPETQYF. CDR3 nucleotide sequence: TGTGCCAGCAGCCAGAACCGGGGGGGGCCGGAGACCCAGTACTTC.